The 8 T cell receptor beta chains reported below all come from one sample, sequenced in a study of shared clonotypes between healthy human individuals. TCRdb's table, derived via immunoSEQ multiplex PCR, lists solely in-frame clones and lacks some. Seen here are roughly 330,000 clones, approximately 79% observed once, and the top ten hold 10%. Input material: memory CD4+ T cells sorted from blood. Stated subset: CD45RA-negative fraction. The receptor set was obtained from a man aged 25 to 40 in good health.

The V call is TRBV10-1, the J call TRBJ2-5; D is possibly TRBD1 (5 bases). The DNA end is more similar to TRBJ2-7, so the J call may be wrong. The CDR3 loop spans 16 amino acids. Germline CDR1 and CDR2: WNHNN and SYGVQD (reference sequence). This CDR3 is CASSSQTDTVRYEQYF. In DNA form, the CDR3 reads TGCGCCAGCTCCTCTCAGACAGACACCGTACGCTACGAGCAGTACTTC.

The chain recombines TRBV18 with TRBJ2-3, with TRBD2 as a possible D gene (6 bases). Deletions cut 0 bases from V and 0 bases from J, with 7 bases between. This CDR3 is 15 amino acids long. The germline V gene encodes CDR1 KGHSH and CDR2 LQKENI. The CDR3 here is CASSPPGLSTDTQYF. The CDR3 nucleotides read TGTGCCAGCTCACCACCCGGACTAAGCACAGATACGCAGTATTTT.

This clone was seen only a few times. The V gene is TRBV30, the J gene TRBJ2-1; D is undetermined. The CDR3 has 12 residues. V dropped 0 bases and J dropped 9 bases, with 9 bases sitting between them. The germline CDR1 and CDR2 sequences are GTSNPN and SVGIG (reference sequence). CDR3 residues: CAWSVLGVEQFF. CDR3 sequence (DNA): TGTGCCTGGAGTGTACTGGGCGTTGAGCAGTTCTTC.

Comments on this clone: Other DNA sequences in this sample translate to the same CDR3. The chain carries TRBV7-8 and TRBJ2-7; D call uncertain. This CDR3 is 14 amino acids long. Trimming shortened V by 1 base and J by 2 bases, and 9 bases separated the two germline ends. Per germline, CDR1 SGHVS and CDR2 FQNEAQ. The CDR3 coding sequence is TGTGCCAGCAGCTTAGAGGGCAGGACCTACGAGCAGTACTTC. This encodes CASSLEGRTYEQYF.

V is TRBV18 and J is TRBJ1-1, with D maybe TRBD1 (5 bases). This CDR3 comprises 13 residues. V was cut by 6 bases and J by 10 bases, with 18 bases left in between. Germline loops: CDR1 KGHSH, CDR2 LQKENI. In DNA, the CDR3 is TGTGCCAGCTCGCCGGCGGAAGGGGAACCAGCTTTCTTT. It specifies CASSPAEGEPAFF.

This clone was seen a handful of times. This chain joins TRBV2 and TRBJ2-3; weak D call: TRBD1 (6 bases). In germline, CDR1 is SNHLY, CDR2 FYNNEI. The length of the CDR3 is 18 residues. V gave up 5 bases and J gave up 1 base, with 22 bases separating them. The DNA for the CDR3 is TGTGCCAGCAGTTACGATCCGACCACAGGGTCCGGCACAGATACGCAGTATTTT. The encoded protein is CASSYDPTTGSGTDTQYF.

This clone was detected a few times. The chain joins TRBV5-4 to TRBJ2-6, with a possible D match to TRBD1 (5 bases). From germline, CDR1 is SGHNT and CDR2 YYREEE (reference sequence). V was trimmed by 3 bases and J by 2 bases, leaving 12 bases between them. The CDR3 spans 16 residues. The CDR3, as DNA: TGTGCCAGCAGCTCCACAGGTCTTCCTGGGGCCAACGTCCTGACTTTC. Translation gives CASSSTGLPGANVLTF.

The V call is TRBV6-1, the J call TRBJ2-6; 10 bases match TRBD1. V was clipped by 4 bases and J by 1 base; unmatched bases: 7. The germline gives CDR1 MNHNS, CDR2 SASEGT. There are 18 residues in the CDR3. CDR3 DNA: TGTGCCAGCAGTGCGTTAGGGGACAGGGGATCTGGGGCCAACGTCCTGACTTTC. Translating gives CASSALGDRGSGANVLTF.